These T cell receptor beta chains were read from a single sample in a study of cytomegalovirus exposure and HLA in healthy donors. Here immunoSEQ multiplex PCR was the method, and the copy in TCRdb shows in-frame clones only, minus some. The sample has 150,000 to 180,000 clones, 65% to 80% seen once. Sequenced: PBMCs. These receptors were taken from a man aged 18 to 35 in good health and CMV-seronegative. The CDR3 runs from the conserved cysteine through the conserved F or W. D genes are given only for firm matches. Size is stated for part of the rows, as once, few or many counts, or as a class when the clone is expanded.

d_gene	abundance	v_gene	j_gene	len	CDR3nt	CDR3aa
NA	NA	TRBV6-6	TRBJ2-2	15	TGTGCCAGCAGTTACAGGGGACTGAACACCGGGGAGCTGTTTTTT	CASSYRGLNTGELFF
NA	NA	TRBV6-4	TRBJ1-1	13	TGTGCCAGCAGCCCTGGACGGGGCACTGAAGCTTTCTTT	CASSPGRGTEAFF
NA	NA	TRBV6-5	TRBJ1-5	14	TGTGCCAGCAGTTACTCAGAAGAGGATCAGCCCCAGCATTTT	CASSYSEEDQPQHF
NA	NA	TRBV10-2	TRBJ2-7	8	TGCGCCAGCGGATCCGGGTTTTTC	CASGSGFF
TRBD1	NA	TRBV6-6	TRBJ1-2	14	TGTGCCAGCAGTCAGACGACAGGGGGATATGGCTACACCTTC	CASSQTTGGYGYTF
NA	few	TRBV27	TRBJ1-5	14	TGTGCCAGCAGGCAGGGCCGGAGCAATCAGCCCCAGCATTTT	CASRQGRSNQPQHF
TRBD2	NA	TRBV5-1	TRBJ2-1	17	TGCGCCAGCAGCCGCCGGACTAGCTCAACCTTCGGCAATGAGCAGTTCTTC	CASSRRTSSTFGNEQFF
TRBD1	once	TRBV28	TRBJ2-5	14	TGTGCCAGCAGCCAAACAGGGGGCGAGGAGACCCAGTACTTC	CASSQTGGEETQYF
NA	NA	TRBV18	TRBJ1-2	14	TGTGCCAGCTCACCAACCTCCACAGACTATGGCTACACCTTC	CASSPTSTDYGYTF
TRBD1	NA	TRBV27	TRBJ1-1	15	TGTGCCAGCAGTTTAAAGGGACAGGGTACAACTGAAGCTTTCTTT	CASSLKGQGTTEAFF
NA	NA	TRBV4-3	TRBJ1-6	16	TGCGCCAGCAGCTTCAACAGGGTCCTAGACAATTCACCCCTCCACTTT	CASSFNRVLDNSPLHF
NA	NA	TRBV27	TRBJ1-2	12	TGTGCCAGCAGCGGGGGAAACTATGGCTACACCTTC	CASSGGNYGYTF
TRBD1	NA	TRBV15	TRBJ2-6	19	TGTGCCACCAGCAGAGCAGAGGGCAGGGGGCGTTCTGGGGCCAACGGCCTGACTTTC	CATSRAEGRGRSGANGLTF
NA	NA	TRBV5-8	TRBJ1-1	14	TGTGCCAGCAGCTTGCGGCAGGGAGGGTCTGAAGCTTTCTTT	CASSLRQGGSEAFF
TRBD2	once	TRBV5-6	TRBJ2-1	16	TGTGCCAGCAGCTCTACCCCGGCTAGCGGGTTCTGGGAGCAGTTCTTC	CASSSTPASGFWEQFF
TRBD2	NA	TRBV6-4	TRBJ2-1	14	TGTGCCAGCAGTGGACTAGCGGGGGGCAATGAGCGGTTCTTC	CASSGLAGGNERFF
TRBD1	NA	TRBV30	TRBJ1-2	13	TGTGCCTGGAGTGTACAGGGGGCCTATGGCTACACCTTC	CAWSVQGAYGYTF
NA	NA	TRBV7-2	TRBJ1-1	18	TGTGCCAGCAGCTTAGATGGGTGGGCCCGTCCCATGAACACTGAAGCTTTCTTT	CASSLDGWARPMNTEAFF
NA	NA	TRBV18	TRBJ1-2	13	TGTGCCAGCTCTAGAGAAGCTAACTATGGCTACACCTTC	CASSREANYGYTF
TRBD1	NA	TRBV27	TRBJ1-5	16	TGTGCCAGCAGCCCTTTGGGGCAGGGGGGAGTTCAGCCCCAGCATTTT	CASSPLGQGGVQPQHF
NA	NA	TRBV5-4	TRBJ2-2	15	TGTGCCAGCAGGTTGCGGGACAGTAACACCGGGGAGCTGTTTTTT	CASRLRDSNTGELFF
TRBD1	NA	TRBV7-9	TRBJ2-1	14	TGTGCCAGCAGCCGAGGGACAGGTAGGAATGAGCAGTTCTTC	CASSRGTGRNEQFF
NA	NA	TRBV4-1	TRBJ1-6	15	TGCGCCAGCAGCCAAGTTCTGGGGGCCCGTTCACCCCTCCACTTT	CASSQVLGARSPLHF
NA	NA	TRBV28	TRBJ2-5	14	TGTGCCAGCAGGGCTACAGGGTCGGTTGAGACCCAGTACTTC	CASRATGSVETQYF
NA	few	TRBV18	TRBJ2-1	14	TGTGCCAGCTCACCCATAACGGGGGAGGCTGAGCAGTTCTTC	CASSPITGEAEQFF
NA	NA	TRBV5-4	TRBJ1-3	14	TGTGCCAGCAGCACCCGAGCAGGGGCGAGCGACATATATTTT	CASSTRAGASDIYF
NA	NA	TRBV29-1	TRBJ1-6	13	TGCAGCGTTAAAACAGGGACCAATTCACCCCTCCACTTT	CSVKTGTNSPLHF
NA	NA	TRBV28	TRBJ1-1	12	TGTGCCAGCAGGACTGTGAACACTGAAGCTTTCTTT	CASRTVNTEAFF
TRBD2	few	TRBV5-1	TRBJ2-5	19	TGCGCCAGCAGCTTAGTTCTGCAAGCGGGGGGCAACCCCCAAGAGACCCAGTACTTC	CASSLVLQAGGNPQETQYF
NA	once	TRBV19	TRBJ1-1	13	TGTGCCAGTAGTATAGATCTATCCCGTGAAGCTTTCTTT	CASSIDLSREAFF
TRBD1	NA	TRBV6-4	TRBJ2-2	14	TGTGCCAGCAGTCTAACAGGGGAGTCCGGGGAGCTGTTTTTT	CASSLTGESGELFF
NA	NA	TRBV4-2	TRBJ2-2	18	TGTGCCAGCAGCCAAGATTGGCAGGGTCGAACCTCCCCCGGGGAGCTGTTTTTT	CASSQDWQGRTSPGELFF
TRBD2	NA	TRBV29-1	TRBJ2-7	14	TGCAGCGTTGGGAAGTCGGGGGGCTCCTACGAGCAGTACTTC	CSVGKSGGSYEQYF
TRBD1	NA	TRBV5-1	TRBJ2-1	14	TGCGCCAGCAATCGGGACAGGGGTATCAATGAGCAGTTCTTC	CASNRDRGINEQFF
TRBD1	NA	TRBV11-2	TRBJ2-5	16	TGTGCCAGCAGCCCCGGACAGGGGGGGTACCAAGAGACCCAGTACTTC	CASSPGQGGYQETQYF
TRBD2	NA	TRBV30	TRBJ2-1	16	TGTGCCTGTGCCTCTTCCTCCTTAGCGGGGGCCAATGAGCAGTTCTTC	CACASSSLAGANEQFF
NA	NA	TRBV4-3	TRBJ1-2	13	TGCGCCAGCAGCCCGGGGGGGCACTATGGCTACACCTTC	CASSPGGHYGYTF
NA	NA	TRBV7-9	TRBJ2-7	15	TGTGCCAGCAGCTTAAGGACAGCGTACCCCTACGAGCAGTACTTC	CASSLRTAYPYEQYF
NA	few	TRBV20-1	TRBJ2-5	11	TGCAGTGTCGCACCCAGGGAGACCCAGTACTTC	CSVAPRETQYF
TRBD1	NA	TRBV5-1	TRBJ1-4	13	TGCGCCAGCAACACCGGGACAGAAGAAAAACTGTTTTTT	CASNTGTEEKLFF
NA	NA	TRBV19	TRBJ1-6	13	TGTGCCAGTGGTCGGACAGATTTCTCACCCCTCCACTTT	CASGRTDFSPLHF
TRBD1	few	TRBV11-2	TRBJ1-1	13	TGTGCCAGCAGATCCCAGGGGGCTACTGAAGCTTTCTTT	CASRSQGATEAFF
NA	few	TRBV28	TRBJ1-2	13	TGTGCCAGCAGTTCGGCATGGCGGAATGGCTACACCTTC	CASSSAWRNGYTF
NA	NA	TRBV28	TRBJ1-1	14	TGTGCCAGCAGTTTGTCCAGGGCGAACACTGAAGCTTTCTTT	CASSLSRANTEAFF
NA	NA	TRBV28	TRBJ1-4	14	TGTGCCAGCAGTTTTTTGGGGGGGAATGAAAAACTGTTTTTT	CASSFLGGNEKLFF
TRBD1	NA	TRBV5-8	TRBJ1-2	16	TGTGCCAGCAGCTCCCGGGACAGGGGGCATGGCTATGGCTACACCTTC	CASSSRDRGHGYGYTF
NA	NA	TRBV5-3	TRBJ1-6	14	TGTGCCAGAAGCTTGAAGTGGAGTAATTCACCCCTCCACTTT	CARSLKWSNSPLHF
NA	NA	TRBV7-2	TRBJ2-7	14	TGTGCCAGCAGCTTGTTGACCAGGGACTACGAGCAGTACTTC	CASSLLTRDYEQYF
NA	NA	TRBV6-5	TRBJ1-3	16	TGTGCCAGCAGTTACTCGACACCGATCTCTGGAAACACCATATATTTT	CASSYSTPISGNTIYF
NA	once	TRBV30	TRBJ1-2	15	TGTGCCCGTACTACGGCTAGGGGCTGGCTCTATGGCTACACCTTC	CARTTARGWLYGYTF
NA	NA	TRBV2	TRBJ1-5	15	TGTGCCAGCAGTGGTACAGGGTCGCGCAATCAGCCCCAGCATTTT	CASSGTGSRNQPQHF